This TCR beta chain was profiled in a study of T cells of healthy individuals listed by TCRdb under 2018. About this clonotype itself: Its antigen remains undetermined. Per-base qualities were not stored, and no clone one base away is much larger.

The CDR3 measures 15 amino acids from cysteine to phenylalanine. CDR3 DNA only is kept here, 45 bases in frame from base 1. The junction shows trimming of 5 bases on V and 2 bases on J, plus 14 bases between the germline ends. Libraries were constructed by 5' RACE. Sequencing was carried out with an Illumina MiSeq. The raw public data were reprocessed by TCRdb itself: fastp quality trimming at Q25, MiXCR clonotype calling, in-frame beta chains only. Rows are combined by CDR3 protein, so each entry shows the most common genes and DNA. This sample comprises 75,000 to 95,000 distinct CDR3 sequences, approximately 5.4% of them detected only once. Of the sample, roughly 7.5% is held by the ten largest clones.

Here the chain combines TRBV12-3 or TRBV12-4 and TRBJ2-3; the D gene remains uncertain. The TCR was taken from a female donor in good health. This receptor carries the CDR3 CASSPTGLNTDTQYF. The bases read TGTGCCAGCAGTCCGACCGGTCTCAACACAGATACGCAGTATTTT.